Listed below are T cell receptor beta chains from one sample, sequenced in a study of T-cell memory formation after mild COVID-19. TCRdb reprocessed the 5' RACE reads with MiXCR, giving one entry per CDR3 protein. The table shows around 400,000 distinct CDR3 sequences, with 24% occurring only once. The sequenced sample consisted of PBMCs or a T cell subset sorted from them (not recorded which). These receptors were obtained from an adult woman who had mild COVID-19 (a few samples of this study predate the infection). Cell type and time point are not known. Both conserved end residues are part of each CDR3. The order of the fields is J gene, D gene, clone size, V gene, CDR3 protein, CDR3 DNA. A D gene is named only where the DNA matches it firmly. Clone size appears in some rows only: once, few, many, or a class for an expanded clone.

>TRBJ2-1|TRBD2|few|TRBV6-5
CASSLAGDGNEQFF
TGTGCCAGCAGCCTAGCGGGAGATGGTAATGAGCAGTTCTTC
>TRBJ1-6|.|.|TRBV5-6
CARVPDSLRYNSPLHF
TGTGCCAGAGTACCGGACAGTCTCCGTTATAATTCACCCCTCCACTTT
>TRBJ1-1|.|.|TRBV5-5
CADRSTEAFF
TGTGCCGACAGATCCACTGAAGCTTTCTTT
>TRBJ2-1|.|few|TRBV12-3/TRBV12-4
CASREGGLNEQFF
TGTGCCAGCAGGGAGGGGGGACTCAATGAGCAGTTCTTC
>TRBJ2-1|TRBD2|.|TRBV11-3
CASSLRGSGDTYNEQFF
TGTGCCAGCAGCTTAAGGGGTAGCGGGGATACCTACAATGAGCAGTTCTTC
>TRBJ2-7|.|.|TRBV29-1
CSARLGEFYEQYF
TGCAGCGCACGGCTAGGGGAGTTCTACGAGCAGTACTTC
>TRBJ2-1|TRBD1|many|TRBV2
CASRPGQGMWFF
TGTGCCAGCAGGCCAGGACAGGGTATGTGGTTCTTC
>TRBJ1-2|.|.|TRBV7-2
CASSPGLGYTF
TGTGCCAGCAGCCCGGGGCTCGGCTACACCTTC
>TRBJ2-3|.|few|TRBV13
CASSLEGSGDTQYF
TGTGCCAGCAGCTTAGAGGGGTCGGGAGATACGCAGTATTTT
>TRBJ2-5|.|.|TRBV7-9
CASSLDPKRETQYF
TGTGCCAGCAGCTTAGATCCAAAGAGGGAGACCCAGTACTTC
>TRBJ2-7|.|.|TRBV20-1
CSARRRGVSSYEQYF
TGCAGTGCTAGGAGGAGGGGGGTCAGCTCCTACGAGCAGTACTTC
>TRBJ1-2|.|.|TRBV6-5
CASSYETGRGYGYTF
TGTGCCAGCAGTTACGAAACAGGGAGAGGCTATGGCTACACCTTC
>TRBJ2-1|TRBD1|few|TRBV13
CASSTGQGGNEQFF
TGTGCCAGCAGCACCGGACAGGGAGGCAATGAGCAGTTCTTC
>TRBJ2-3|.|.|TRBV7-9
CASSRGVLTDTQYF
TGTGCCAGCTCGAGGGGGGTCCTCACAGATACGCAGTATTTT
>TRBJ1-1|.|few|TRBV9
CASSAGGGTEAFF
TGTGCCAGCAGCGCGGGAGGGGGCACTGAAGCTTTCTTT
>TRBJ2-2|.|.|TRBV12-3/TRBV12-4
CASSLRGSGTGELFF
TGTGCCAGCAGTTTACGAGGGTCGGGCACCGGGGAGCTGTTTTTT
>TRBJ2-1|.|.|TRBV7-9
CASSLSGSSGEQFF
TGTGCCAGCAGCCTTAGTGGGAGCTCGGGGGAGCAGTTCTTC
>TRBJ1-5|.|few|TRBV6-5
CASSSGRSNQPQHF
TGTGCCAGCAGTTCCGGGAGAAGCAATCAGCCCCAGCATTTT
>TRBJ2-1|.|.|TRBV7-3
CASSQSPSSYNEQFF
TGTGCCAGCAGCCAGTCACCGAGCTCCTACAATGAGCAGTTCTTC
>TRBJ1-1|TRBD1|.|TRBV5-1
CASSPRQGGFTEAFF
TGCGCCAGCAGCCCGAGACAGGGGGGGTTCACTGAAGCTTTCTTT
>TRBJ1-1|.|.|TRBV6-5
CASKEQGATEAFF
TGTGCCAGCAAAGAGCAGGGTGCCACTGAAGCTTTCTTT
>TRBJ2-1|.|.|TRBV24-1
CATSDLLGGGYHEQFF
TGTGCCACCAGTGATTTACTCGGGGGAGGCTACCATGAGCAGTTCTTC
>TRBJ2-1|TRBD1|few|TRBV19
CASSDFRDRARNEQFF
TGTGCCAGTAGTGATTTCCGGGACAGGGCGAGAAATGAGCAGTTCTTC
>TRBJ2-1|.|.|TRBV5-1
CASSLLQGISYNEQFF
TGCGCCAGCAGCTTATTGCAGGGGATTAGTTACAATGAGCAGTTCTTC
>TRBJ2-5|.|.|TRBV7-9
CASSFGEGETQYF
TGTGCCAGCAGCTTCGGGGAAGGCGAGACCCAGTACTTC
>TRBJ2-1|.|few|TRBV7-9
CASSIPRGDYNEQFF
TGTGCCAGCAGCATCCCAAGGGGGGACTACAATGAGCAGTTCTTC